The 10 T cell receptor beta chains reported below all come from one sample, sequenced in a study of T cells expressing NK-cell markers. No DNA is given; TCRdb re-called the 5' RACE reads and lists each CDR3 protein once. The sample data list roughly 160,000 distinct CDR3 sequences. Material: blood T cells: a sorted CD56 or NKG2C T cell subset, CD4+ or CD8+ T cells, or bulk PBMC T cells (not recorded which). Receptor source: a man aged 18 to 69 in good health.

The V and J genes are TRBV4-1 and TRBJ1-1. The CDR3 has 12 residues. Germline CDR1 and CDR2: MGHRA and YSYEKL. The CDR3 reads CASSQEHTEAFF.

The genes are TRBV7-2 and TRBJ1-1; TCRdb names TRBD1, which stays unverified in the absence of DNA. The CDR3 contains 14 residues. The germline V gene has CDR1 SGHTA and CDR2 FQGNSA. The chain's CDR3 is CASSSGPMNTEAFF.

This chain joins TRBV5-1 and TRBJ1-1; TCRdb calls TRBD1, which cannot be checked without DNA. Per germline, CDR1 SGHRS and CDR2 YFSETQ. CDR3 size: 14 residues. The CDR3 sequence is CASNPWGMNTEAFF.

The chain joins TRBV7-9 to TRBJ2-5; with no DNA, the TCRdb D assignment of TRBD2 cannot be verified. Germline lookup yields CDR1 SEHNR and CDR2 FQNEAQ (reference sequence). CDR3 length: 14 amino acids. This chain's CDR3 is CASSFSPRQETQYF.

The chain joins TRBV11-3 to TRBJ2-7; the TCRdb call, TRBD1, lacks DNA for checking. CDR3 size: 14 residues. Germline CDR1 and CDR2: SGHNT and YENEEA. CDR3 in amino acids: CASSLMAGEYEQYF. The whole variable domain, filled in from reference TRBV11-3 and TRBJ2-7, reads EAGVVQSPRYKIIEKKQPVAFWCNPISGHNTLYWYLQNLGQGPELLIRYENEEAVDDSQLPKDRFSAERLKGVDSTLKIQPAELGDSAVYLCASSLMAGEYEQYFGPGTRLTVT.

The rearrangement uses TRBV27 and TRBJ2-7; lacking DNA, the TRBD1 call made by TCRdb goes unchecked. This CDR3 is 14 amino acids long. In germline, CDR1 is MNHEY, CDR2 SMNVEV (reference sequence). CDR3 amino acids: CASRSEQASYEQYF.

The J gene is TRBJ2-3, the V gene TRBV12-3 or TRBV12-4. The CDR3 runs 13 residues. CDR3 region: CASLRLDTDTQYF.

The chain has TRBV6-1 and TRBJ2-2. Per the germline V gene, CDR1 is MNHNS and CDR2 is SASEGT. The CDR3 covers 13 residues. The CDR3 reads CASGITNTGELFF.

The chain couples TRBV12-3 or TRBV12-4 to TRBJ2-3. This CDR3 is 16 amino acids long. CDR3 loop: CASSFSLAGGTDTQYF.

This CDR3 reads CASRTRVIHYGYTF. V is TRBV2 and J is TRBJ1-2; TCRdb's D call, TRBD1, is unchecked because there is no DNA. The V gene's germline CDR1 is SNHLY and CDR2 FYNNEI. This CDR3 comprises 14 residues.